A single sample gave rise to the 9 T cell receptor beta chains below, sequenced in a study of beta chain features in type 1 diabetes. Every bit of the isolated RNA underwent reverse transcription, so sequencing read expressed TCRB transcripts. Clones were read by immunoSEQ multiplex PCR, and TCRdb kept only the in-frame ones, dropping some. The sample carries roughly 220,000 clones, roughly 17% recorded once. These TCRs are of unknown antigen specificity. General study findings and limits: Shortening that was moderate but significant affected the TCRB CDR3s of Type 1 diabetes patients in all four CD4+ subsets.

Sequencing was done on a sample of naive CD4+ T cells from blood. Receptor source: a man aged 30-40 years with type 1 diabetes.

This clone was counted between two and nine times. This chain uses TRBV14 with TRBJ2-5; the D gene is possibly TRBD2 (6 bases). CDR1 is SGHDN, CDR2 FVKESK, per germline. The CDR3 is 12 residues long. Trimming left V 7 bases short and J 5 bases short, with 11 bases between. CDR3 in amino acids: CASNPRGETQYF. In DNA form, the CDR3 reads TGTGCCAGCAACCCTCGGGGGGAGACCCAGTACTTC.

In DNA, the CDR3 is TGTGCCTGGAGTGAGAGCGCAGATACGCAGTATTTT. The encoded protein is CAWSESADTQYF. The V call is TRBV30, the J call TRBJ2-3; the D is unclear. From germline, CDR1 is GTSNPN and CDR2 SVGIG (reference sequence). Trimming shortened V by 1 base and J by 4 bases, and 6 bases separated the two germline ends. CDR3 length: 12 residues.

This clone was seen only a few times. The CDR3 here is CSAPGQGLRNEQFF. The DNA for the CDR3 is TGCAGCGCACCGGGACAGGGCCTGAGGAATGAGCAGTTCTTC. The chain recombines TRBV29-1 with TRBJ2-1, with 9 bases aligning to TRBD1. Germline loops: CDR1 SQVTM, CDR2 ANQGSEA. The CDR3 length is 14 residues. After removal of 7 bases from V and 7 bases from J, the junction contained 11 bases not matched to a gene.

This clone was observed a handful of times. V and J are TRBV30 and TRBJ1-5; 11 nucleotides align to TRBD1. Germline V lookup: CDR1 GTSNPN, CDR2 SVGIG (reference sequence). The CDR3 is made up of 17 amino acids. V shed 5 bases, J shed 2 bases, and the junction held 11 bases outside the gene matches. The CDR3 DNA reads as TGTGCCTGGGACCGGGACAGGGGGGGCAACGGCAATCAGCCCCAGCATTTT. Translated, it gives CAWDRDRGGNGNQPQHF.

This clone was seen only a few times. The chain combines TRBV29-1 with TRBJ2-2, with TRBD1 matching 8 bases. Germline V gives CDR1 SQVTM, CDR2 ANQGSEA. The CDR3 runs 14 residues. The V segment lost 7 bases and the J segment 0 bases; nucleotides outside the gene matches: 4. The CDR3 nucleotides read TGCAGCGCACTCAGGGGGCCGAACACCGGGGAGCTGTTTTTT. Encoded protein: CSALRGPNTGELFF.

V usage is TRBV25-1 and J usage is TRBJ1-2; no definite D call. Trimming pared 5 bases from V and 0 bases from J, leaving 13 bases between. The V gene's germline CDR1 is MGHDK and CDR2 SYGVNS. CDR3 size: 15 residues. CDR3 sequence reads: CASSTSDGTNYGYTF. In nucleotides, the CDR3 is TGTGCCAGCAGTACCTCGGACGGGACTAACTATGGCTACACCTTC.

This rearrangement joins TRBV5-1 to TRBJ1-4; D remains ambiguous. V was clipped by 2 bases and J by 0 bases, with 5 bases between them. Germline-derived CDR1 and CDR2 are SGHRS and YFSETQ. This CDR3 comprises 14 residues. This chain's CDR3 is CASSFTTTNEKLFF. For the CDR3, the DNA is TGCGCCAGCAGCTTCACTACAACTAATGAAAAACTGTTTTTT.

CDR3 sequence reads: CASSLHLGRTDTQYF. The CDR3 DNA sequence: TGTGCCAGCAGCTTACACCTGGGGCGGACAGATACGCAGTATTTT. The J gene is TRBJ2-3, the V gene TRBV7-9; possibly TRBD1 for D (5 bases). The CDR3 extends over 15 amino acids. V was cut by 2 bases and J by 3 bases, with 12 bases left in between. Germline V gives CDR1 SEHNR, CDR2 FQNEAQ (reference sequence).

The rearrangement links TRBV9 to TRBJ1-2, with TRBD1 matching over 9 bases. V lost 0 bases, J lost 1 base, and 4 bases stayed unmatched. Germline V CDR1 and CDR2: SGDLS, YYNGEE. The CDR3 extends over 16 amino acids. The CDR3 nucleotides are TGTGCCAGCAGCGTAGATCCGGGACAGGGTAACTATGGCTACACCTTC. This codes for CASSVDPGQGNYGYTF.